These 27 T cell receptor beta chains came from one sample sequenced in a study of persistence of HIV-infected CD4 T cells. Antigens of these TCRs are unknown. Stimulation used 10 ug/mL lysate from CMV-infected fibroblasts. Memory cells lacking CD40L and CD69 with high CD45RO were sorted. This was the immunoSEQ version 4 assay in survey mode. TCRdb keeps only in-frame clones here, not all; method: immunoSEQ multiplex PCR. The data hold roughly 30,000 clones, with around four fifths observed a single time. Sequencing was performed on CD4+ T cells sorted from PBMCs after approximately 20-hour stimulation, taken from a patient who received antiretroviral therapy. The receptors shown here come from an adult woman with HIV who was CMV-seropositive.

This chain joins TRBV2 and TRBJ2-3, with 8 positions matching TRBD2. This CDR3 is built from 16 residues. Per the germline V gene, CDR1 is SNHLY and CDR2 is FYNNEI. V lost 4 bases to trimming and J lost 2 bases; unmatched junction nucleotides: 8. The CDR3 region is CASSGVGGASTDTQYF. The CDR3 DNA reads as TGTGCCAGCAGTGGCGTCGGGGGGGCCTCCACAGATACGCAGTATTTT. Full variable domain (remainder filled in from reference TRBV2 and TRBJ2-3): EPEVTQTPSHQVTQMGQEVILRCVPISNHLYFYWYRQILGQKVEFLVSFYNNEISEKSEIFDDQFSVERPDGSNFTLKIRSTKLEDSAMYFCASSGVGGASTDTQYFGPGTRLTVL.

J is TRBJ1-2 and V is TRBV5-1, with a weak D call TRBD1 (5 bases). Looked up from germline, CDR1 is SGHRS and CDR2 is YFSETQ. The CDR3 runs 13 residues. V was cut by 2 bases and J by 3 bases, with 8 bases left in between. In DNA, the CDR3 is TGCGCCAGCAGCTTAGGCAGGGACTATGGCTACACCTTC. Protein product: CASSLGRDYGYTF.

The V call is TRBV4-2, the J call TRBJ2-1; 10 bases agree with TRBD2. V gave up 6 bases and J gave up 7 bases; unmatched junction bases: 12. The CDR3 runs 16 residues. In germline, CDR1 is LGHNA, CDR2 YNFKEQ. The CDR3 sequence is CASSPGRTSGLNEQFF. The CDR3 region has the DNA TGTGCCAGCAGTCCGGGCCGGACTAGCGGATTAAATGAGCAGTTCTTC.

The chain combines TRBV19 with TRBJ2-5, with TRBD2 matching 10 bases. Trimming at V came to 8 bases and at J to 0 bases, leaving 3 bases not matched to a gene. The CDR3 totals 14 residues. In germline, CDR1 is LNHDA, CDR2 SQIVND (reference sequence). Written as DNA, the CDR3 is TGTGCCAGTGCTAGCGGGGGTCACCAAGAGACCCAGTACTTC. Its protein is CASASGGHQETQYF.

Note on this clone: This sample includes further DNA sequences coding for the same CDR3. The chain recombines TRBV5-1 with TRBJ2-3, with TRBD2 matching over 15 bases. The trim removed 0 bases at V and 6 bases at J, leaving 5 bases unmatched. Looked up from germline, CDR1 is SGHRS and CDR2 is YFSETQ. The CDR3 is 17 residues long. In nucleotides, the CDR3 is TGCGCCAGCAGCTTGGCCGGACTAGCGGGGGGGCCGGATACGCAGTATTTT. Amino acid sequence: CASSLAGLAGGPDTQYF.

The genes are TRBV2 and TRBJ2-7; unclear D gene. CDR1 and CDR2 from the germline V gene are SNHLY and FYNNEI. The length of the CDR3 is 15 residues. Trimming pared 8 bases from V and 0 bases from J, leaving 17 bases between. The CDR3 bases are TGTGCCAGCGATTGGGCCGGGCCGAGCTCCTACGAGCAGTACTTC. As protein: CASDWAGPSSYEQYF.

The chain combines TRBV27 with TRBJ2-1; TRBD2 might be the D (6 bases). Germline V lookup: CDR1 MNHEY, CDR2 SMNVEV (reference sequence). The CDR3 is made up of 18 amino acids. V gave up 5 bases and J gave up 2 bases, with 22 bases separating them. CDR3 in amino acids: CASSRTSTGTLTYNEQFF. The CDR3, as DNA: TGTGCCAGCAGTCGAACATCAACGGGGACTCTTACCTACAATGAGCAGTTCTTC.

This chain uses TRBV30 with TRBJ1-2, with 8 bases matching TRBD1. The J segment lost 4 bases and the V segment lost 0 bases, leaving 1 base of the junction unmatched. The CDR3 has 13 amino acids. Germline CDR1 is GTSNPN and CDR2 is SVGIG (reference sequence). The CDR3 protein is CAWSVTGVYGYTF. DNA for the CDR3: TGTGCCTGGAGTGTGACAGGGGTCTATGGCTACACCTTC.

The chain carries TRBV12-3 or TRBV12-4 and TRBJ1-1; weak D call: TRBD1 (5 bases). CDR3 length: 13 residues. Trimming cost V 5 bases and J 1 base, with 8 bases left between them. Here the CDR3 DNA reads TGTGCCAGCAGTGTCCAGGGGAACACTGAAGCTTTCTTT. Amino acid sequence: CASSVQGNTEAFF.

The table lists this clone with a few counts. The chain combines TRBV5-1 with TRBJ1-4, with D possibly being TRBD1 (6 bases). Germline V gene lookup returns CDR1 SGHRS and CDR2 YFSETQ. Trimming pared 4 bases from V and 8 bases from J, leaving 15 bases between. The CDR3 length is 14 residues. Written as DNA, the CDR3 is TGCGCCAGCAGCCTTGGGACATTCCCCGAAAAACTGTTTTTT. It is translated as CASSLGTFPEKLFF.

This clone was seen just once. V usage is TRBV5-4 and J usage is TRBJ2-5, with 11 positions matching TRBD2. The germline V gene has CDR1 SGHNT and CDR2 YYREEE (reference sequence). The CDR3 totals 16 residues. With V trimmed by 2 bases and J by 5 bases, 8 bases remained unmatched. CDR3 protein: CASSLVAGGPRETQYF. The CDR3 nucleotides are TGTGCCAGCAGCTTAGTAGCGGGGGGGCCGCGTGAGACCCAGTACTTC.

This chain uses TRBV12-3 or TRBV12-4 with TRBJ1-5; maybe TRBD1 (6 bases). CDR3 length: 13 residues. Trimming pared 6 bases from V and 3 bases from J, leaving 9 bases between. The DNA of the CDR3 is TGTGCCAGCAGGGGACAATACAATCAGCCCCAGCATTTT. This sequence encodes CASRGQYNQPQHF.

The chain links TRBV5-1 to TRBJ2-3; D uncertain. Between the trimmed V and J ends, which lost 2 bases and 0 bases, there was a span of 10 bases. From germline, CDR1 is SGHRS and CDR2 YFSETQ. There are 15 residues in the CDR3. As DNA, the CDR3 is TGCGCCAGCAGCTTATCAGGCCCTAGCACAGATACGCAGTATTTT. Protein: CASSLSGPSTDTQYF.

CDR3 bases: TGTGCCAGCAGTGCCTTCGGGGGGGCCGGCACAGATACGCAGTATTTT. Protein: CASSAFGGAGTDTQYF. The J gene is TRBJ2-3, the V gene TRBV6-1, with TRBD2 matching over 8 bases. Germline loops: CDR1 MNHNS, CDR2 SASEGT. The CDR3 runs to 16 residues. The V gene end was trimmed by 4 bases and the J gene end by 1 base; junction bases not matched to a gene: 7.

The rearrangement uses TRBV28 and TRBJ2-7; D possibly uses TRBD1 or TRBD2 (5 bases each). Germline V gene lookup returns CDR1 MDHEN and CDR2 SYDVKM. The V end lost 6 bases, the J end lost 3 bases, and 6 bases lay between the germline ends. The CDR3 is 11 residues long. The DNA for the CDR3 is TGTGCCAGCAGGGGGGTCTACGAGCAGTACTTC. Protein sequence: CASRGVYEQYF.

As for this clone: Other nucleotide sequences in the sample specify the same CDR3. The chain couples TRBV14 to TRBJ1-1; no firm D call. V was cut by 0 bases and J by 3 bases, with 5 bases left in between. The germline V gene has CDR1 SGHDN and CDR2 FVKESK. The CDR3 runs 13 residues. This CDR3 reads CASSQDRDTEAFF. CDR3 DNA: TGTGCCAGCAGCCAAGATAGGGACACTGAAGCTTTCTTT.

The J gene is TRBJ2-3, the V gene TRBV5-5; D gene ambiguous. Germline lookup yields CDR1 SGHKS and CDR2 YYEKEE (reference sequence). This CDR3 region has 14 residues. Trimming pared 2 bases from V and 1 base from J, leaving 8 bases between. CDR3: CASSFDHRTDTQYF. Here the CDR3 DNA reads TGTGCCAGCAGCTTCGATCACCGCACAGATACGCAGTATTTT.

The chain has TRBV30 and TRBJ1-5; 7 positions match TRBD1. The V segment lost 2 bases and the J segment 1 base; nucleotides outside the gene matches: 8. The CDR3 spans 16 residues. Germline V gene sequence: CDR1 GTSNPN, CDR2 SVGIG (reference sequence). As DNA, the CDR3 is TGTGCCTGGAGTATCGCCGGGACAGCGAGCAATCAGCCCCAGCATTTT. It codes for CAWSIAGTASNQPQHF.

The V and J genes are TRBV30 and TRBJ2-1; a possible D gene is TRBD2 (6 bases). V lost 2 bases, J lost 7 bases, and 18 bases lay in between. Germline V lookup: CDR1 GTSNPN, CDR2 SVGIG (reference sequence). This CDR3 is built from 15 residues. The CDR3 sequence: CAWSTAAGLANEQFF. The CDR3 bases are TGTGCCTGGAGTACCGCTGCGGGTCTAGCGAATGAGCAGTTCTTC.

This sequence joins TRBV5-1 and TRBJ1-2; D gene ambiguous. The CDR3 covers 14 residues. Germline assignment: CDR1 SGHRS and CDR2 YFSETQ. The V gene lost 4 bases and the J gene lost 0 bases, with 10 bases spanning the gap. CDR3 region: CASSPASANYGYTF. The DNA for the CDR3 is TGCGCCAGCAGCCCCGCGTCAGCTAACTATGGCTACACCTTC.

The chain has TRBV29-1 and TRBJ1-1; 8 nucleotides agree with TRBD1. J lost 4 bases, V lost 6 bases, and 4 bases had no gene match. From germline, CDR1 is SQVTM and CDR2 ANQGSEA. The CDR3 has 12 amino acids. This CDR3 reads CSVTGTGTEAFF. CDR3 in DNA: TGCAGCGTGACCGGGACAGGCACTGAAGCTTTCTTT.

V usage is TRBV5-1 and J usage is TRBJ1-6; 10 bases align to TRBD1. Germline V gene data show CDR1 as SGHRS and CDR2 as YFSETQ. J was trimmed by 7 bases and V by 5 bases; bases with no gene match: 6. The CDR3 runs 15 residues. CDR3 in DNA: TGCGCCAGCAGTCCCGGGGGACAGGGGAATTCACCCCTCCACTTT. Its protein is CASSPGGQGNSPLHF.

For the CDR3, the DNA is TGTGCCAGCAGCCCGGACAGGGGACTTAGGAACACTGAAGCTTTCTTT. It is translated as CASSPDRGLRNTEAFF. The gene calls are TRBV7-9 and TRBJ1-1, with 9 bases fitting TRBD1. Looked up from germline, CDR1 is SEHNR and CDR2 is FQNEAQ (reference sequence). This CDR3 has 16 amino acids. V lost 5 bases to trimming and J lost 1 base; unmatched junction nucleotides: 8. The full variable domain, completed using reference TRBV7-9 and TRBJ1-1, is DTGVSQNPRHKITKRGQNVTFRCDPISEHNRLYWYRQTLGQGPEFLTYFQNEAQLEKSRLLSDRFSAERPKGSFSTLEIQRTEQGDSAMYLCASSPDRGLRNTEAFFGQGTRLTVV.

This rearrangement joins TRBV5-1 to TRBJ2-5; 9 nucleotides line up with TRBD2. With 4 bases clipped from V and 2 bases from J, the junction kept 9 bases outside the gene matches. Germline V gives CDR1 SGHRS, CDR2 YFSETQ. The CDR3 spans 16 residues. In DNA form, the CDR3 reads TGCGCCAGCAGCCCGGGAGGCGGGGGGGGTCAAGAGACCCAGTACTTC. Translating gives CASSPGGGGGQETQYF.

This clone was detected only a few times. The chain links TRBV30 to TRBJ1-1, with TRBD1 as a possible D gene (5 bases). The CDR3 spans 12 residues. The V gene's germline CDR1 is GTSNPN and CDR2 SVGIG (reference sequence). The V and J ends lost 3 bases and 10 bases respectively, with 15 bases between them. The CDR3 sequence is CAWRSGPQGAFF. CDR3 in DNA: TGTGCCTGGAGAAGCGGTCCTCAGGGAGCTTTCTTT.

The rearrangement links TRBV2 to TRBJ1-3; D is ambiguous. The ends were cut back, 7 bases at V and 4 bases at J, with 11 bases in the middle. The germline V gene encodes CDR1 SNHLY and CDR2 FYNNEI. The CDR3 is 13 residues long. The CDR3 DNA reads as TGTGCCAGCACCTCATTTCCCGGAAACACCATATATTTT. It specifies CASTSFPGNTIYF.

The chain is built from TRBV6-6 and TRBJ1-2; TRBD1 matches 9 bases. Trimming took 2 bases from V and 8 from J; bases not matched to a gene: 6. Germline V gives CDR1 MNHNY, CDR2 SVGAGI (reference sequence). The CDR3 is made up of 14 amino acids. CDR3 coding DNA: TGTGCCAGCAGTTACAGGACAGGGGCTGGCGGCTACACCTTC. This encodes CASSYRTGAGGYTF.